This T cell receptor (beta chain) appears in the sequencing data of a study of blood T cells in healthy people across ages. For the second PCR, which ran for about 7 to 11 cycles, a sample-barcoded 5' primer and a J-beta primer mix were used. TCRdb ran MiXCR on the 5' RACE reads and lists one entry per CDR3 protein. The sample yields 980,000 or so distinct CDR3 sequences, around 48% seen once. With 5 bases clipped from V and 7 bases from J, the junction kept 5 bases outside the gene matches. There are 13 residues in the CDR3. Germline loops: CDR1 SGHTA, CDR2 FQGNSA. This chain joins TRBV7-2 and TRBJ1-5; 7 bases fit TRBD1. Sequencing used blood. This clonotype was obtained from a man in his thirties or forties in good health. CDR3 sequence reads: CASSRQGQQPQHF. CDR3 nucleotide sequence: TGTGCCAGCAGCCGACAGGGCCAACAGCCCCAGCATTTT.